This TCR beta chain was obtained from a study of T cell responses to AZD1222 COVID-19 vaccine. The CDR3 spans 15 residues. V was pared by 4 bases and J by 3 bases, with 13 bases between. From germline, CDR1 is SGHTA and CDR2 FQGNSA. The method was immunoSEQ multiplex PCR; TCRdb's version includes in-frame clones alone and lacks a portion of them. The table has roughly 100,000 clones, more than 75% seen once; the top ten hold roughly 10%. The sequence was obtained from an adult who received the AZD1222 COVID-19 vaccine. This sequence joins TRBV7-2 and TRBJ2-1, with D perhaps matching TRBD2 (5 bases). Material: peripheral blood, obtained 28 days after the second AZD1222 dose. CDR3 sequence (DNA): TGTGCCAGCAGCTCAGGATCGGGAAGCTACAATGAGCAGTTCTTC. Residues: CASSSGSGSYNEQFF.